This TCR beta chain emerged from a study of blood T cell repertoires in COVID-19. For the study at large: Whether acute or convalescent, the COVID-19 samples came from the United States, Italy and Spain.

Original processing notes: Reference gene primer amplification yielded estimated nucleated cell counts. Method: immunoSEQ multiplex PCR; TCRdb's copy keeps in-frame clones and lacks some. V and J calls and clone size are given by that table; D and trimming were obtained from the DNA. In the table there are 130,000 or so clones, approximately 88% of which are singletons. After removal of 1 base from V and 4 bases from J, the junction contained 4 bases not matched to a gene. Germline V gives CDR1 SGHDT, CDR2 YYEEEE. The CDR3 is 14 amino acids. The chain couples TRBV5-6 to TRBJ1-1, with TRBD1 matching 7 bases. Sequences were obtained from peripheral blood. The TCR comes from a man aged 65 to 85 with active COVID-19. CDR3: CASSLRGLFTEAFF. Here the CDR3 DNA reads TGTGCCAGCAGCTTGAGGGGGCTGTTCACTGAAGCTTTCTTT.